This T cell receptor (beta chain) was retrieved from a study of T cell repertoires in cytomegalovirus infection. TCRdb passed the reads through MiXCR, listing each CDR3 protein once. The table lists about 600,000 distinct CDR3 sequences, about 24% of them singletons, with 8% in the top ten. The CDR3 consists of 13 residues. Trimming shortened V by 7 bases and J by 5 bases, and 15 bases separated the two germline ends. Per germline, CDR1 MDHEN and CDR2 SYDVKM. This sequence originates from a human donor in good health (CMV status not recorded). Some clones in this sample may be carry-over from other donors' samples. V gene TRBV28 combines with J gene TRBJ2-7; possible D gene TRBD2, 5 bases. Sequenced material: CD8+ T cells from PBMCs. CDR3 nucleotide sequence: TGTGCCAGCACCATCCGGCCGGGGAACGAGCAGTACGTC. Translating gives CASTIRPGNEQYV.